The next 28 T cell receptor beta chains were all read from a single sample in a study of blood T cells in healthy people across ages (dated by TCRdb to 2013 to 2016). The library was generated by 5' RACE. The sample was run on an Illumina HiSeq 2500. A second PCR of roughly 7 to 11 cycles was run with a J-beta primer mix and a sample-barcoded 5' primer. The public reads were run again by TCRdb, first through fastp at Q25 and then through MiXCR, and only productive beta chains were kept. Identical CDR3 proteins give one entry, which carries the most common genes and DNA. Here the sample has some 1.5 million distinct CDR3 sequences; 28% occur a single time. The ten largest clonotypes hold about 8% of the sample. The specimen was blood. These receptors were obtained from a woman under 40 in good health.

DNA of the CDR3: TGTGCCAGCAGCTTAGCAATTTCGACCGGGGAGCTGTTTTTT. Translating gives CASSLAISTGELFF. This sequence joins TRBV11-2 and TRBJ2-2; D is undetermined. The CDR3 totals 14 residues. The germline CDR1 and CDR2 sequences are SGHAT and FQNNGV. Trimming stripped 1 base from V and 5 bases from J, with 8 bases between.

In this sample, this clonotype turned up many times. This chain uses TRBV7-3 with TRBJ2-7; D is perhaps TRBD1 (6 bases). The germline V and J ends were trimmed by 2 bases and 10 bases, with 12 bases remaining between them. Per germline, CDR1 SGHTA and CDR2 FQGTGA. The CDR3 is made up of 12 amino acids. The CDR3 loop is CASSLLGGPQYF. The DNA for the CDR3 is TGTGCCAGCAGCTTATTAGGGGGACCCCAGTACTTC.

In this sample, this clonotype turned up a few times. The rearrangement links TRBV7-9 to TRBJ2-2; 8 nucleotides align to TRBD2. The germline V gene encodes CDR1 SEHNR and CDR2 FQNEAQ (reference sequence). The CDR3 spans 17 residues. Losses at the gene ends were 4 bases for V and 7 bases for J; bases not matched to a gene: 14. The CDR3 reads CASSSLLAGGGIGELFF. The DNA of the CDR3 is TGTGCCAGCAGCTCCCTCCTGGCGGGGGGAGGAATCGGGGAGCTGTTTTTT.

The chain carries TRBV11-2 and TRBJ1-2, with D possibly being TRBD1 (5 bases). Trimming left V 7 bases short and J 4 bases short, with 13 bases between. From germline, CDR1 is SGHAT and CDR2 FQNNGV. The CDR3 consists of 13 residues. Here the CDR3 reads CASTLGPFYGYTF. CDR3 nucleotides: TGTGCCAGCACCTTGGGGCCATTCTATGGCTACACCTTC.

The CDR3 loop reads CASSSFPGQLNEKLFF. The CDR3 DNA reads as TGTGCCAGCAGTTCCTTCCCGGGACAGCTCAATGAAAAACTGTTTTTT. The chain recombines TRBV6-5 with TRBJ1-4; 7 bases align to TRBD1. The germline V gene encodes CDR1 MNHEY and CDR2 SVGAGI. The V gene end was trimmed by 4 bases and the J gene end by 5 bases; junction bases not matched to a gene: 10. The CDR3 has 16 amino acids.

The table lists this clonotype with a few counts. The chain links TRBV7-2 to TRBJ2-3, with D unclear. The CDR3 runs 17 residues. Germline V lookup: CDR1 SGHTA, CDR2 FQGNSA. Trimming shortened V by 7 bases and J by 4 bases, and 24 bases separated the two germline ends. The CDR3 DNA sequence: TGTGCCAGCATCCTCCTCTCCGATCTTGGGGTGTCAGATACGCAGTATTTT. Translating it yields CASILLSDLGVSDTQYF.

Only a few counts were recorded for this clonotype. The chain combines TRBV20-1 with TRBJ1-1, with D possibly being TRBD1 (5 bases). The germline V and J ends were trimmed by 5 bases and 0 bases, with 13 bases remaining between them. The CDR3 spans 14 residues. Germline assignment: CDR1 DFQATT and CDR2 SNEGSKA (reference sequence). The CDR3: CSAPPGGMNTEAFF. CDR3 sequence (DNA): TGCAGTGCTCCTCCGGGGGGAATGAACACTGAAGCTTTCTTT.

This chain connects TRBV5-1 to TRBJ2-2; D remains ambiguous. Germline lookup yields CDR1 SGHRS and CDR2 YFSETQ. CDR3 length equals 11 residues. V was trimmed by 5 bases and J by 8 bases, leaving 7 bases between them. In nucleotides, the CDR3 is TGCGCCAGCAGACAGCAAGGGGAGCTGTTTTTT. It encodes CASRQQGELFF.

This clonotype has a handful of counts. The CDR3 coding sequence is TGTGCCAGCACCCGGGCCAGCGCCGGGGAGCTGTTTTTT. Its protein product is CASTRASAGELFF. The V and J genes are TRBV12-3 or TRBV12-4 and TRBJ2-2; D not certain. V gave up 7 bases and J gave up 6 bases, with 12 bases separating them. The CDR3 consists of 13 residues.

The rearrangement links TRBV7-9 to TRBJ2-1; 7 bases agree with TRBD2. Germline V gives CDR1 SEHNR, CDR2 FQNEAQ (reference sequence). CDR3 length equals 18 residues. V shed 2 bases, J shed 0 bases, and the junction held 10 bases outside the gene matches. The CDR3 nucleotides are TGTGCCAGCAGCTTAAGGACGGGGGGTAAGAGCTCCTACAATGAGCAGTTCTTC. Protein product: CASSLRTGGKSSYNEQFF.

This clonotype turned up a few times. The genes are TRBV20-1 and TRBJ2-1; 12 nucleotides agree with TRBD2. Looked up from germline, CDR1 is DFQATT and CDR2 is SNEGSKA (reference sequence). The CDR3 contains 16 residues. V shed 3 bases and J 8 bases; nucleotides not matched to a gene: 11. For the CDR3, the DNA is TGCAGTGCTAGGCCTAGCGGGGGGGCCAATTCCTATGAGCAGTTCTTC. The encoded protein is CSARPSGGANSYEQFF.

The V and J genes are TRBV9 and TRBJ1-1, with 9 bases fitting TRBD1. Germline V gene data show CDR1 as SGDLS and CDR2 as YYNGEE. Trimming removed 4 bases from V and 4 bases from J; junction bases left unmatched: 5. This CDR3 region has 14 residues. The CDR3 bases are TGTGCCAGCAGCCCTCAGGACAGGGGCACTGAAGCTTTCTTT. This sequence encodes CASSPQDRGTEAFF.

This clonotype was counted at least ten times. The genes are TRBV6-4 and TRBJ1-6; D not resolved. Germline V gives CDR1 MRHNA, CDR2 SNTAGT. Deletions cut 11 bases from V and 14 bases from J, with 13 bases between. This CDR3 has 10 residues. Here the CDR3 DNA reads TGTGCCCCCACCGGGGTGGCCCTCCACTTT. It codes for CAPTGVALHF.

This clonotype occurred a few times. The rearrangement uses TRBV7-2 and TRBJ1-5; D possibly corresponds to TRBD1 (5 bases). V gave up 2 bases and J gave up 0 bases, with 11 bases separating them. Germline V lookup: CDR1 SGHTA, CDR2 FQGNSA. The CDR3 is 16 amino acids. CDR3 protein: CASSLQGSTSNQPQHF. The CDR3 DNA reads TGTGCCAGCAGCTTACAGGGTAGTACTAGCAATCAGCCCCAGCATTTT.

The chain couples TRBV15 to TRBJ2-7; TRBD1 matches at 9 bases. V gave up 4 bases and J gave up 6 bases; unmatched junction bases: 10. The CDR3 is 15 residues long. Germline CDR1 LNHNV, CDR2 YYDKDF (reference sequence). DNA for the CDR3: TGTGCCACCAGCACTTACCGGGACAGGGTCTCCGAGCAGTACTTC. Translating it yields CATSTYRDRVSEQYF.

In its sample, this clonotype was seen a few times. J is TRBJ2-7 and V is TRBV20-1, with D uncertain. V was cut by 3 bases and J by 0 bases, with 9 bases left in between. Germline V lookup: CDR1 DFQATT, CDR2 SNEGSKA (reference sequence). The CDR3 has 13 residues. In DNA form, the CDR3 reads TGCAGTGCTAGTGGCGGCGCCTCCTACGAGCAGTACTTC. Translating it yields CSASGGASYEQYF.

V usage is TRBV6-1 and J usage is TRBJ2-1; the D gene could be TRBD1 or TRBD2 (5 bases each). Germline lookup yields CDR1 MNHNS and CDR2 SASEGT. CDR3 size: 16 residues. Trimming pared 0 bases from V and 8 bases from J, leaving 17 bases between. This CDR3 reads CASSEAIGRWGDEQFF. The CDR3, as DNA: TGTGCCAGCAGTGAAGCTATAGGGAGATGGGGCGATGAGCAGTTCTTC.

This clonotype was detected a few times. The chain recombines TRBV6-6 with TRBJ2-1; maybe TRBD2 (5 bases). The CDR3 covers 16 residues. CDR1 and CDR2 (germline): MNHNY, SVGAGI (reference sequence). V shed 5 bases and J shed 2 bases, with 16 bases lying between them. CDR3 protein: CASSPPAGRAYNEQFF. In nucleotides, the CDR3 is TGTGCCAGCAGTCCCCCGGCGGGCCGGGCCTACAATGAGCAGTTCTTC.

CDR3 loop: CASSLAKQEETQYF. The CDR3 DNA sequence: TGTGCCAGCAGCTTGGCCAAGCAGGAAGAGACCCAGTACTTC. This chain links TRBV5-4 with TRBJ2-5; D is unclear. Germline loops: CDR1 SGHNT, CDR2 YYREEE (reference sequence). Trimming shortened V by 0 bases and J by 3 bases, and 9 bases separated the two germline ends. The CDR3 is 14 residues long.

The rearrangement uses TRBV3-1 and TRBJ1-5; possibly TRBD1 for D (5 bases). Germline V gene data show CDR1 as LGHDT and CDR2 as YNNKEL (reference sequence). Trimming cost V 0 bases and J 11 bases, with 8 bases left between them. The CDR3 is 12 amino acids. The CDR3 sequence is CASSQDQGTQHF. In nucleotides, the CDR3 is TGTGCCAGCAGCCAAGATCAGGGCACCCAGCATTTT.

The rearrangement links TRBV2 to TRBJ2-4, with 11 bases matching TRBD2. V trimming: 7 bases; J trimming: 0 bases; junction bases outside the gene matches: 17. CDR1 SNHLY and CDR2 FYNNEI come from the germline V gene. The CDR3 covers 20 residues. Here the CDR3 DNA reads TGTGCCAGCAAAGAGTATAAAGGGACTAGCGGCGAAGAAGCCAAAAACATTCAGTACTTC. This codes for CASKEYKGTSGEEAKNIQYF.

The chain links TRBV27 to TRBJ1-5; D not certain. CDR3 size: 13 residues. Germline-derived CDR1 and CDR2 are MNHEY and SMNVEV (reference sequence). Deletions cut 1 base from V and 4 bases from J, with 5 bases between. CDR3 sequence reads: CASSLFRNQPQHF. For the CDR3, the DNA is TGTGCCAGCAGTTTATTCCGGAATCAGCCCCAGCATTTT.

This clonotype was counted only a few times. The chain couples TRBV3-1 to TRBJ2-1; D gene unclear. In germline, CDR1 is LGHDT, CDR2 YNNKEL (reference sequence). V shed 7 bases and J shed 0 bases, with 4 bases lying between them. The CDR3 extends over 12 amino acids. CDR3 residues: CASISSYNEQFF. The CDR3 bases are TGTGCCAGCATTAGCTCCTACAATGAGCAGTTCTTC.

This chain connects TRBV10-2 to TRBJ2-5, with 9 positions matching TRBD2. This CDR3 is built from 15 residues. V lost 3 bases, J lost 1 base, and 3 bases stayed unmatched. Germline V gene sequence: CDR1 WSHSY, CDR2 SAAADI. The DNA of the CDR3 is TGCGCCAGCAGTGATCGAGCGGGGGGCCAAGAGACCCAGTACTTC. It translates to CASSDRAGGQETQYF.

This clonotype was seen at least ten times. The genes are TRBV29-1 and TRBJ2-1, with D perhaps TRBD1 (6 bases). Germline CDR1 reads SQVTM; CDR2 reads ANQGSEA. With 4 bases removed from V and 0 bases from J, the gap between germline ends came to 13 bases. This CDR3 region has 15 residues. The CDR3 DNA sequence: TGCAGCGTTGGATGGCCAGGGGACTCCTACAATGAGCAGTTCTTC. This gives the protein CSVGWPGDSYNEQFF.

CDR3 sequence: CASSYEGSADTQYF. CDR3 nucleotides: TGTGCCAGCAGTTACGAGGGGAGCGCAGATACGCAGTATTTT. The chain recombines TRBV12-3 or TRBV12-4 with TRBJ2-3; D tentatively reads TRBD1 or TRBD2 (5 bases each). V was clipped by 4 bases and J by 4 bases, with 12 bases between them. The CDR3 loop spans 14 amino acids.

This clonotype was counted ten times or more. The chain carries TRBV18 and TRBJ2-5; D might be TRBD2 (5 bases). Germline V gene data show CDR1 as KGHSH and CDR2 as LQKENI. The V gene lost 5 bases and the J gene lost 4 bases, with 17 bases spanning the gap. CDR3 length equals 15 residues. CDR3 bases: TGTGCCAGCTCAGCCCTGAGAGGGTTGGGAGAGACCCAGTACTTC. Translating it yields CASSALRGLGETQYF.

This clonotype was seen many times. The chain recombines TRBV18 with TRBJ1-2; no firm D call. CDR1 is KGHSH, CDR2 LQKENI, per germline. The CDR3 is 14 amino acids. The V end was cut by 2 bases, the J end by 1 base, with 8 bases between. The CDR3 DNA reads TGTGCCAGCTCACCAAGGGAGTTTAACTATGGCTACACCTTC. The encoded protein is CASSPREFNYGYTF.